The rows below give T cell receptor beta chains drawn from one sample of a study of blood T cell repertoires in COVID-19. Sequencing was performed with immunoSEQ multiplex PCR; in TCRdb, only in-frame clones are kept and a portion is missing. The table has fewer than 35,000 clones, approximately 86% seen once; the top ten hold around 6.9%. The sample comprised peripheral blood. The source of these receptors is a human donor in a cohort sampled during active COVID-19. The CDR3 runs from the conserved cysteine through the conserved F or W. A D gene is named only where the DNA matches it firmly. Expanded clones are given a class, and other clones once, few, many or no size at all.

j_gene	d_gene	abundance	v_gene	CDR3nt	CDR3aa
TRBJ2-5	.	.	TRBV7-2	TGTGCCAGCAGCAAAGGACGGCGGGGAGAGACCCAGTACTTC	CASSKGRRGETQYF
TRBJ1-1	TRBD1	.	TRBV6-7	TGTGCCAGCGTTGGGGGACAGGGACTAACTGAAGCTTTCTTT	CASVGGQGLTEAFF
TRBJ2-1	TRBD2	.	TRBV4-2	TGTGCCAGCAGCCAGCGGACTAGCGGGAGGGGGGACAATGAGCAGTTCTTC	CASSQRTSGRGDNEQFF
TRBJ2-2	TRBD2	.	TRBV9	TGTGCCAGCAGCCTTAGCGGGGGAGCTAACACCGGGGAGCTGTTTTTT	CASSLSGGANTGELFF
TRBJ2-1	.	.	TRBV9	TGTGCCAGCCTACCGGGACAAATAGGGGATGAGCAGTTCTTC	CASLPGQIGDEQFF
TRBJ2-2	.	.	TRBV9	TGTGCCAGCAGCGTAGCTGAACAGGCGAACACCGGGGAGCTGTTTTTT	CASSVAEQANTGELFF
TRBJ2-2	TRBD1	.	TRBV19	TGTGCCAGTAGTCCCGCCGGGACAGGGAGTATCGGGGAGCTGTTTTTT	CASSPAGTGSIGELFF
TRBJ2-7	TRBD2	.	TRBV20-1	TGCAGTGCTAGTTTTAGGACTAGCGTTGGGGGGGAGCAGTACTTC	CSASFRTSVGGEQYF
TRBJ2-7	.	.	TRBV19	TGTGCCAGTAAGGGGAGGACGGGGGGACATTCCTACGAGCAGTACTTC	CASKGRTGGHSYEQYF
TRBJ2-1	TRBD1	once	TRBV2	TGTGCCAGCAGCGTAAGGACAGGGGGCGATGAGCAGTTCTTC	CASSVRTGGDEQFF
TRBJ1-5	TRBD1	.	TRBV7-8	TGTGCCAGCAGCCATCACCGGGACAGGGTCGATCAGCCCCAGCATTTT	CASSHHRDRVDQPQHF
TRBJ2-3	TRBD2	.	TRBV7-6	TGTGCCAGCAGCTCTGGACTAGCGGGAGTGACAGATACGCAGTATTTT	CASSSGLAGVTDTQYF
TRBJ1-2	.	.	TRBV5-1	TGCGCCAGCAATCTCCCACAGTCTTCCTATGGCTACACCTTC	CASNLPQSSYGYTF
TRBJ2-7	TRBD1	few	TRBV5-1	TGCGCCAGCAGCCCAAGCCTTGACAGGGGAACCTACGAGCAGTACTTC	CASSPSLDRGTYEQYF
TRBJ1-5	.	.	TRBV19	TGTGCCAGTAGTATAATTGACGTGGGCAGGGAAAATCAGCCCCAGCATTTT	CASSIIDVGRENQPQHF
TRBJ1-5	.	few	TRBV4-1	TGCGCCAGCAGCCAAGCGCCGGGGTTCAATCAGCCCCAGCATTTT	CASSQAPGFNQPQHF
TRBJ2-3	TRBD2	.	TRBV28	TGTGCCAGCAGTTTGCCCGGGACTAGTACAGATACGCAGTATTTT	CASSLPGTSTDTQYF
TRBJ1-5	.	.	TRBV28	TGTGCCAGCAGATTCTCGGGAAGCAATCAGCCCCAGCATTTT	CASRFSGSNQPQHF
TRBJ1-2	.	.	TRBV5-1	TGCGCCAGCAGATCCGACATCACCTGGGGCTACACCTTC	CASRSDITWGYTF
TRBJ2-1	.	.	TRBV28	TGTGCCAGCAGACCGGCTAGGAACAATGAGCAGTTCTTC	CASRPARNNEQFF
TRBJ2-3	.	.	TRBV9	TGTGCCAGCAGCGTTGACGGACGACCCTCACTAGGAGAGACGCAGTATTTT	CASSVDGRPSLGETQYF
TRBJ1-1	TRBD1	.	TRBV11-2	TGTGCCAGCAGCTTAAGGGGGCTCCACAACACTGAAGCTTTCTTT	CASSLRGLHNTEAFF
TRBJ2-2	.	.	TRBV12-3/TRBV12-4	TGTGCCAGCAGTTTCGGGTCAACCGGGGAGCTGTTTTTT	CASSFGSTGELFF
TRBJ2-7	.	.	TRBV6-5	TGTGCCAGCAGTTACAAAGGGGTCAACGAGCAGTACTTC	CASSYKGVNEQYF
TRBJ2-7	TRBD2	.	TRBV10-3	TGTGCCATTCGGAGCGGGGGTGAATCCTACGAGCAGTACTTC	CAIRSGGESYEQYF
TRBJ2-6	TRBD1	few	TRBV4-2	TGTGCCAGCAGCCAAGTTCAAGGACAGGGTCCCCTTGGGGCCAACGTCCTGACTTTC	CASSQVQGQGPLGANVLTF
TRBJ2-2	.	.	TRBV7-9	TGTGCCAGCAGCAGACTCGGGACACGGGTCGGGGAGCTGTTTTTT	CASSRLGTRVGELFF
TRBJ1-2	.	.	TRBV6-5	TGTGCCAGCAGTTACGGGCCGCTCTATGGCTACACCTTC	CASSYGPLYGYTF
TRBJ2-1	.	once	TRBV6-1	TGTGCCAGCACGGGGACCCGACTAGGGAATGAGCAGTTCTTC	CASTGTRLGNEQFF
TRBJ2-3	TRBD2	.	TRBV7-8	TGTGCCAGCAGCTTAGGGGGGGGGACTAGAGATACGCAGTATTTT	CASSLGGGTRDTQYF
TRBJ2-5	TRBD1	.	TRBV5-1	TGCGCCAGCAGCTTTCCCCGGGACAGGGCACTCCTCGAAGAGACCCAGTACTTC	CASSFPRDRALLEETQYF
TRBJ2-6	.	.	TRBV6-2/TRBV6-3	TGTGCCAGCAGTCCCGTGAGTTCCTCTGTCTCTGGGGCCAACGTCCTGACTTTC	CASSPVSSSVSGANVLTF
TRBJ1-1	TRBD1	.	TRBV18	TGTGCCAGCTCACCACCTCAGGGGGACACTGAAGCTTTCTTT	CASSPPQGDTEAFF
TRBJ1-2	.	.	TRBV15	TGTGCCACCAGCAGAGGGGGGGGAATTGAGGGCTACACCTTC	CATSRGGGIEGYTF
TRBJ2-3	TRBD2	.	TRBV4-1	TGCGCCAGCAGCCAAGCGGGACTAGCGGGAGAAGGGGACCCCACAGATACGCAGTATTTT	CASSQAGLAGEGDPTDTQYF